The next 14 T cell receptor beta chains were all read from a single sample in a study of blood T cell repertoires in COVID-19. Sequencing used immunoSEQ multiplex PCR; TCRdb keeps in-frame clones, though not all of them. Here the sample spans about 230,000 clones, around 84% being singletons. The sample was peripheral blood. Receptors were obtained from a man aged 35 to 55 who had recovered from COVID-19.

The rearrangement uses TRBV30 and TRBJ1-2; TRBD1 is a possible D gene (6 bases). This CDR3 has 16 amino acids. Trimming cost V 0 bases and J 2 bases, with 16 bases left between them. Germline V lookup: CDR1 GTSNPN, CDR2 SVGIG (reference sequence). DNA of the CDR3: TGTGCCTGGAGTGTAATGTTAGGGGGGGCCAACTATGGCTACACCTTC. It specifies CAWSVMLGGANYGYTF.

This clone turned up a few times. The J gene is TRBJ1-2, the V gene TRBV5-1; the match to TRBD1 covers 8 bases. The CDR3 runs 15 residues. Germline V CDR1 and CDR2: SGHRS, YFSETQ. The V segment lost 0 bases and the J segment 7 bases; nucleotides outside the gene matches: 8. In DNA form, the CDR3 reads TGCGCCAGCAGCTTGGACTCAGGGGGCGCCGGTGGCTACACCTTC. Its protein is CASSLDSGGAGGYTF.

V usage is TRBV5-6 and J usage is TRBJ1-1; D not resolved. The CDR3 has 14 residues. Germline loops: CDR1 SGHDT, CDR2 YYEEEE. Trimming stripped 2 bases from V and 4 bases from J, with 12 bases between. The CDR3 nucleotides are TGTGCCAGCAGCTTCGGGGATAGTGGCACTGAAGCTTTCTTT. Protein sequence: CASSFGDSGTEAFF. Drawing the rest from reference TRBV5-6 and TRBJ1-1, the complete variable domain is DAGVTQSPTHLIKTRGQQVTLRCSPKSGHDTVSWYQQALGQGPQFIFQYYEEEERQRGNFPDRFSGHQFPNYSSELNVNALLLGDSALYLCASSFGDSGTEAFFGQGTRLTVV.

V and J are TRBV7-9 and TRBJ2-7, with 11 nucleotides matching TRBD2. The CDR3 sequence is 15 residues long. CDR1 SEHNR and CDR2 FQNEAQ come from the germline V gene (reference sequence). The trim removed 5 bases at V and 3 bases at J, leaving 6 bases unmatched. The DNA for the CDR3 is TGTGCCAGCAGCCCCCCTAGCGGGGGGTTCTACGAGCAGTACTTC. Translating gives CASSPPSGGFYEQYF.

This clone was detected a few times. The rearrangement uses TRBV5-4 and TRBJ1-1, with D possibly matching TRBD1 (6 bases). V lost 1 base and J lost 3, with 16 bases in between. CDR3 length: 16 amino acids. The germline gives CDR1 SGHNT, CDR2 YYREEE (reference sequence). The CDR3 region is CASSLPRGKGDTEAFF. CDR3 nucleotides: TGTGCCAGCAGCTTGCCCAGGGGTAAGGGAGACACTGAAGCTTTCTTT.

V usage is TRBV19 and J usage is TRBJ2-7, with D possibly matching TRBD1 (6 bases). The length of the CDR3 is 17 residues. The V end lost 5 bases, the J end lost 6 bases, and 26 bases lay between the germline ends. Looked up from germline, CDR1 is LNHDA and CDR2 is SQIVND (reference sequence). CDR3 in amino acids: CASSEGMGLGHWGEQYF. The CDR3 bases are TGTGCCAGTAGTGAGGGGATGGGTTTGGGACATTGGGGCGAGCAGTACTTC.

This rearrangement joins TRBV2 to TRBJ1-2; D is possibly TRBD1 (6 bases). The germline V and J ends were trimmed by 1 base and 4 bases, with 13 bases remaining between them. The CDR3 is 15 residues long. The germline V gene encodes CDR1 SNHLY and CDR2 FYNNEI. The CDR3 nucleotides read TGTGCCAGCAGTGAAGGGACCCAGGGGAGCTATGGCTACACCTTC. Its translation: CASSEGTQGSYGYTF.

This sequence joins TRBV10-2 and TRBJ2-7; 12 bases line up with TRBD2. Germline V gives CDR1 WSHSY, CDR2 SAAADI. V shed 10 bases, J shed 0 bases, and the junction held 7 bases outside the gene matches. The CDR3 totals 15 residues. This CDR3 is CAIAKLAGGSYEQYF. The CDR3 DNA reads as TGCGCCATTGCCAAACTAGCGGGGGGCTCCTACGAGCAGTACTTC.

V and J are TRBV19 and TRBJ1-5; D perhaps matches TRBD1 (5 bases). In germline, CDR1 is LNHDA, CDR2 SQIVND (reference sequence). Deletions cut 6 bases from V and 2 bases from J, with 17 bases between. This CDR3 contains 16 residues. This CDR3 is CASRHRGGRGNQPQHF. The DNA of the CDR3 is TGTGCCAGTAGACATCGGGGCGGGAGAGGCAATCAGCCCCAGCATTTT. The whole variable domain, remainder taken from reference TRBV19 and TRBJ1-5, is DGGITQSPKYLFRKEGQNVTLSCEQNLNHDAMYWYRQDPGQGLRLIYYSQIVNDFQKGDIAEGYSVSREKKESFPLTVTSAQKNPTAFYLCASRHRGGRGNQPQHFGDGTRLSIL.

The chain joins TRBV29-1 to TRBJ2-2; 9 bases map to TRBD1. CDR1 SQVTM and CDR2 ANQGSEA come from the germline V gene. The CDR3 extends over 18 amino acids. With V trimmed by 4 bases and J by 0 bases, 12 bases remained unmatched. CDR3 bases: TGCAGCGTTGGAGGGACAGGGCGCTGGGACACGAACACCGGGGAGCTGTTTTTT. Amino acids: CSVGGTGRWDTNTGELFF.

This clone was found once. The J gene is TRBJ2-2, the V gene TRBV19, with D unclear. Germline V gives CDR1 LNHDA, CDR2 SQIVND (reference sequence). CDR3 length: 13 amino acids. V was clipped by 4 bases and J by 2 bases, with 5 bases between them. The CDR3 spells CASSTHNTGELFF. The CDR3 DNA follows: TGTGCCAGTAGTACCCATAACACCGGGGAGCTGTTTTTT. The full variable domain, rest sourced from reference TRBV19 and TRBJ2-2, is DGGITQSPKYLFRKEGQNVTLSCEQNLNHDAMYWYRQDPGQGLRLIYYSQIVNDFQKGDIAEGYSVSREKKESFPLTVTSAQKNPTAFYLCASSTHNTGELFFGEGSRLTVL.

CDR3 in DNA: TGTGCCAGTCAGTCAGATGGCTACACCTTC. Translated, it gives CASQSDGYTF. The chain joins TRBV19 to TRBJ1-2; D ambiguous. There are 10 residues in the CDR3. CDR1 and CDR2 from the germline V gene are LNHDA and SQIVND (reference sequence). Trimming stripped 8 bases from V and 6 bases from J, with 7 bases between. The full variable domain, in which reference TRBV19 and TRBJ1-2 provide the parts outside the CDR3, is DGGITQSPKYLFRKEGQNVTLSCEQNLNHDAMYWYRQDPGQGLRLIYYSQIVNDFQKGDIAEGYSVSREKKESFPLTVTSAQKNPTAFYLCASQSDGYTFGSGTRLTVV.

The V call is TRBV27, the J call TRBJ2-1; the match to TRBD2 covers 12 bases. With 4 bases clipped from V and 7 bases from J, the junction kept 8 bases outside the gene matches. This CDR3 contains 16 residues. CDR1 MNHEY and CDR2 SMNVEV come from the germline V gene (reference sequence). CDR3 amino acids: CASSSMASGGANEQFF. The CDR3 bases are TGTGCCAGCAGTTCGATGGCTAGCGGGGGGGCAAATGAGCAGTTCTTC.

This chain uses TRBV6-6 with TRBJ1-1, with a weak D call TRBD1 (5 bases). CDR3 length equals 15 residues. V was trimmed by 0 bases and J by 10 bases, leaving 18 bases between them. Per the germline V gene, CDR1 is MNHNY and CDR2 is SVGAGI (reference sequence). CDR3 in amino acids: CASSYSKGRVQGAFF. For the CDR3, the DNA is TGTGCCAGCAGTTACTCAAAGGGGCGCGTCCAAGGAGCTTTCTTT.